Presented here are 19 T cell receptor beta chains from one specimen sequenced in a study of metastatic and nonmetastatic thyroid tumors. Patients had received no treatment of any kind before thyroid surgery. Using MiXCR, TCRdb re-called clones from the PCR reads. The table includes about 32,000 clones, under 8% detected once. The sample consisted of blood. The receptors were gathered from a female donor with papillary thyroid cancer or a benign thyroid nodule (not recorded which). Some clones in this sample may be carry-over from other donors' samples.

Notes on this clone: A much larger clone is a single base away; this may be a read error. The chain combines TRBV28 with TRBJ2-4; TRBD1 or TRBD2 may be the D gene (6 bases each). This CDR3 has 13 residues. The V end was cut by 3 bases, the J end by 7 bases, with 10 bases between. The germline V gene encodes CDR1 MDHEN and CDR2 SYDVKM. The CDR3 sequence is CASSLEGENIQYF. The DNA of the CDR3 is TGTGCCAGCAGTTTGGAGGGGGAGAACATTCAGTACTTC.

This clone was counted at least ten times. V is TRBV5-1 and J is TRBJ2-1, with 11 bases matching TRBD2. The J segment lost 7 bases and the V segment lost 3 bases, leaving 9 bases of the junction unmatched. The length of the CDR3 is 16 residues. Germline V CDR1 and CDR2: SGHRS, YFSETQ. The CDR3 region has the DNA TGCGCCAGCAGCTACTATAGCGGGGGGGCCGGTAATGAGCAGTTCTTC. It translates to CASSYYSGGAGNEQFF.

This clone came up many times. The chain links TRBV15 to TRBJ2-3; 12 nucleotides agree with TRBD2. Germline CDR1 and CDR2: LNHNV and YYDKDF (reference sequence). This CDR3 region has 17 residues. V was pared by 3 bases and J by 3 bases, with 7 bases of the junction left unmatched. The CDR3 reads CATSSGLAGGGTDTQYF. The CDR3 DNA reads TGTGCCACCAGCAGCGGTCTAGCGGGGGGGGGTACAGATACGCAGTATTTT.

The sample holds many counts of this clone. In the same sample, other DNA sequences code for this CDR3. The chain carries TRBV6-1 and TRBJ2-1; D may be TRBD2 (8 bases). Trimming shortened V by 6 bases and J by 5 bases, and 17 bases separated the two germline ends. The CDR3 has 15 amino acids. Germline loops: CDR1 MNHNS, CDR2 SASEGT. The CDR3 region has the DNA TGTGCCAGCAGGTCAGGGGGTAGCGGGAACAATGAGCAGTTCTTC. This sequence encodes CASRSGGSGNNEQFF.

There are many counts of this clone. The chain links TRBV6-1 to TRBJ1-2, with D possibly being TRBD1 (5 bases). V gave up 6 bases and J gave up 6 bases, with 14 bases separating them. The CDR3 length is 13 residues. Germline V CDR1 and CDR2: MNHNS, SASEGT. CDR3 sequence: CASSPLGGDGYTF. The CDR3 DNA is TGTGCCAGCAGCCCCTTGGGGGGAGATGGCTACACCTTC.

This clone was picked up many times. J is TRBJ1-2 and V is TRBV12-3 or TRBV12-4; D is possibly TRBD1 (5 bases). The V end lost 4 bases, the J end lost 4 bases, and 10 bases lay between the germline ends. CDR3 length: 13 residues. The DNA of the CDR3 is TGTGCCAGCAGTTCTCGACAGACCTATGGCTACACCTTC. It yields the protein CASSSRQTYGYTF.

In the case of this clone: A much larger clone lies a single base off, so this may be a read error. This CDR3 is also generated by other DNA sequences in the sample. The V and J genes are TRBV5-1 and TRBJ1-4; D call uncertain. This CDR3 contains 17 residues. CDR1 is SGHRS, CDR2 YFSETQ, per germline. CDR3 sequence: CASSSQGATATNEKLFF. The DNA of the CDR3 is TGCGCCAGCAGCTCGCAAGGTGCGACTGCAACTAACGAAAAACTGTTTTTT.

This clone was recorded at least ten times. The chain links TRBV9 to TRBJ1-1, with D perhaps TRBD1 (5 bases). Germline V CDR1 and CDR2: SGDLS, YYNGEE. The CDR3 runs 16 residues. With 3 bases removed from V and 1 base from J, the gap between germline ends came to 16 bases. The CDR3 bases are TGTGCCAGCAGCGCGACCTGGGGACGGCAGAACACTGAAGCTTTCTTT. This gives the protein CASSATWGRQNTEAFF.

This clone has just a few counts. Being one base from a much bigger clone, this may be a read error. This chain uses TRBV29-1 with TRBJ1-1; D unclear. Trimming left V 7 bases short and J 1 base short, with 16 bases between. CDR3 length: 14 amino acids. The germline CDR1 and CDR2 sequences are SQVTM and ANQGSEA. The CDR3 reads CSAWAGQWNTEAFF. The CDR3 bases are TGCAGCGCCTGGGCAGGCCAGTGGAACACTGAAGCTTTCTTT.

This clone has a count of ten or more. The chain is built from TRBV20-1 and TRBJ1-1, with TRBD1 matching over 8 bases. The germline gives CDR1 DFQATT, CDR2 SNEGSKA (reference sequence). After removal of 5 bases from V and 0 bases from J, the junction contained 8 bases not matched to a gene. The CDR3 contains 15 residues. CDR3 sequence reads: CSARGQGTMNTEAFF. The CDR3 DNA is TGCAGTGCTCGAGGACAGGGCACCATGAACACTGAAGCTTTCTTT.

This clone was seen more than once but under ten times. The rearrangement joins TRBV5-1 to TRBJ2-1; TRBD2 matches 10 bases. Trimming at V came to 0 bases and at J to 2 bases, leaving 5 bases not matched to a gene. Germline values: CDR1 SGHRS, CDR2 YFSETQ. The CDR3 has 17 residues. The CDR3 sequence: CASSLGILAGAYNEQFF. CDR3 in DNA: TGCGCCAGCAGCTTGGGTATTCTAGCGGGAGCCTACAATGAGCAGTTCTTC.

This clone has a count of ten or more. V usage is TRBV5-1 and J usage is TRBJ2-3, with 7 bases lining up with TRBD2. Germline V gene data show CDR1 as SGHRS and CDR2 as YFSETQ. V trimming: 4 bases; J trimming: 3 bases; junction bases outside the gene matches: 2. CDR3 length equals 13 residues. CDR3 protein: CASSPGGTDTQYF. The CDR3 DNA follows: TGCGCCAGCAGCCCGGGGGGAACAGATACGCAGTATTTT.

This clone was seen a few times. A much larger clone sits a single nucleotide away, making a read error possible. The chain has TRBV29-1 and TRBJ1-3; D unresolved. V shed 6 bases and J shed 0 bases, with 18 bases lying between them. The CDR3 length is 16 residues. Germline-derived CDR1 and CDR2 are SQVTM and ANQGSEA. CDR3 amino acids: CSVNHPTVSSGNTIYF. The CDR3 bases are TGCAGCGTAAACCATCCCACAGTGAGCTCTGGAAACACCATATATTTT.

This clone was found many times. CDR3 sequence: CASSPDGYYGYTF. In nucleotides, the CDR3 is TGTGCCAGCAGTCCCGACGGCTACTATGGCTACACCTTC. This chain connects TRBV12-3 or TRBV12-4 to TRBJ1-2, with D unresolved. This CDR3 contains 13 residues. Trimming shortened V by 5 bases and J by 3 bases, and 10 bases separated the two germline ends.

This clone was seen ten or more times. This chain links TRBV6-2 or TRBV6-3 with TRBJ1-1; D perhaps matches TRBD1 (6 bases). Per germline, CDR1 MNHEY and CDR2 SVGEGT. The CDR3 has 13 residues. V was pared by 7 bases and J by 5 bases, with 14 bases between. The CDR3 spells CASNLQGSTEAFF. CDR3 coding DNA: TGTGCCAGCAACCTACAGGGATCAACTGAAGCTTTCTTT.

On this clone itself: An end of the junction differs from the germline gene, which may be a read error. V gene TRBV6-4 combines with J gene TRBJ1-3; TRBD1 matches at 10 bases. Germline CDR1 reads MRHNA; CDR2 reads SNTAGT. The CDR3 length is 15 residues. The chain's CDR3 is CASGKDRGSGDTIYF. The CDR3 DNA follows: TGTGCCAGCGGTAAGGACAGGGGGTCTGGAGACACCATATATTTT.

This clone was recorded at least ten times. V usage is TRBV11-2 and J usage is TRBJ1-5; 10 bases fit TRBD1. The CDR3 loop spans 17 amino acids. Germline V gene lookup returns CDR1 SGHAT and CDR2 FQNNGV. V lost 4 bases and J lost 0; bases outside the gene matches: 6. CDR3 in amino acids: CASSSGQGVGSNQPQHF. CDR3 DNA sequence: TGTGCCAGCAGCTCTGGACAGGGGGTGGGTAGCAATCAGCCCCAGCATTTT.

In this sample, this clone turned up many times. The chain combines TRBV4-1 with TRBJ2-5, with a possible D match to TRBD1 (7 bases). V lost 1 base to trimming and J lost 5 bases, with 20 bases between them. The germline V gene encodes CDR1 MGHRA and CDR2 YSYEKL. The CDR3 contains 17 residues. Here the CDR3 DNA reads TGCGCCAGCAGCCAAGGGGAATTCAGGGGGGCCCAGGAGACCCAGTACTTC. As protein: CASSQGEFRGAQETQYF.

This clone was seen a few times. The chain joins TRBV7-6 to TRBJ1-4; D may be TRBD1 (5 bases). Trimming removed 5 bases at V and 5 bases at J, with 15 bases between. This CDR3 region has 15 residues. The V gene's germline CDR1 is SGHVS and CDR2 FNYEAQ. The DNA for the CDR3 is TGTGCCAGCAGCCCCAGGGTCCAAGGCAATGAAAAACTGTTTTTT. Translating it yields CASSPRVQGNEKLFF.